A selection of T cell receptor beta chains follows, all from one sample in a study of chemoradiotherapy in HPV16-positive cancers. Sequencing used immunoSEQ multiplex PCR; TCRdb keeps in-frame clones, though not all of them. The sample contains around 11,000 clones, 80% to 95% of which appear only once. The specimen was blood, collected from a patient who underwent chemoradiotherapy. These receptors all come from a human donor with HPV-associated anogenital cancer. The CDR3 runs from the conserved cysteine through the conserved F or W. The D gene is left open where the match is weak.

v_call,d_call,j_call,cdr3_nt,cdr3_aa
TRBV30,NA,TRBJ2-4,TGTGCCTGGATAGACAGGTCGATAGCCAAAAACATTCAGTACTTC,CAWIDRSIAKNIQYF
TRBV9,NA,TRBJ1-4,TGTGCCAGCAGCCCAAGCTGGGAACATTGGACTAATGAAAAACTGTTTTTT,CASSPSWEHWTNEKLFF
TRBV7-8,NA,TRBJ1-6,TGTGCCAGCTGCCCGCCGACACCTAATTCACCCCTCCACTTT,CASCPPTPNSPLHF
TRBV11-3,NA,TRBJ1-3,TGTGCCAGCAGCTGGTACGGACGGAACTCTGGAAACACCATATATTTT,CASSWYGRNSGNTIYF
TRBV4-1,TRBD1,TRBJ1-1,TGCGCCAGCAGCCAAGATCAGGGGCAGGGGGCGCGCCCAGCTTTCTTT,CASSQDQGQGARPAFF
TRBV2,NA,TRBJ1-3,TGTGCCAGCAGGGAACTAATTGACAGGCGTTCTGGAAACACCATATATTTT,CASRELIDRRSGNTIYF
TRBV18,TRBD1,TRBJ2-3,TGTGCCAGCTCAGGGGACAGGGGTGGCACAGATACGCAGTATTTT,CASSGDRGGTDTQYF
TRBV5-5,TRBD2,TRBJ2-3,TGTGCCAGCAGCTTGGCCATCGGGGGGGCAGATACGCAGTATTTT,CASSLAIGGADTQYF
TRBV12-5,TRBD1,TRBJ1-3,TGTGCTAGTGGTTTGGTACCGCCGGGACAGGCAATAAACACCATATATTTT,CASGLVPPGQAINTIYF
TRBV15,NA,TRBJ1-2,TGTGCCACCAGCAGAGATGGACAGCCGAGCTATGGCTACACCTTC,CATSRDGQPSYGYTF
TRBV10-3,NA,TRBJ1-2,TGTGCCATCAGTGAGTCGGCCCTAGGGCTCTATGGCTACACCTTC,CAISESALGLYGYTF
TRBV19,NA,TRBJ1-2,TGTGCCAGCTCGCCGGATTTCTATGGCTACACCTTC,CASSPDFYGYTF
TRBV5-6,TRBD2,TRBJ2-4,TGTGCCAGCAGCTCGCGAGGGAGGGCACGGAACATTCAGTACTTC,CASSSRGRARNIQYF